The rows below give T cell receptor beta chains drawn from one sample of a study of blood T cell repertoires in COVID-19. Produced via immunoSEQ multiplex PCR; TCRdb's table is partial and in-frame only. The repertoire holds about 300,000 clones, with 87% as singletons. The sample comprised peripheral blood. The receptors were sampled from a woman between 40 and 55 years old who had recovered from COVID-19. The CDR3 runs from the conserved cysteine through the conserved F or W. The order of the fields is V gene, D gene, J gene, clone size, CDR3 length, CDR3 protein, CDR3 DNA. D genes are given only for firm matches. Part of the rows lack a size; the others show once, few, many or a class for expanded clones.

TRBV4-3	.	TRBJ1-3	.	15	CASSQDSFPGNTIYF	TGCGCCAGCAGCCAGGACTCCTTCCCCGGAAACACCATATATTTT
TRBV5-4	.	TRBJ1-1	once	16	CASSGRQWGVNTEAFF	TGTGCCAGCAGCGGACGACAATGGGGGGTGAACACTGAAGCTTTCTTT
TRBV6-2/TRBV6-3	TRBD1	TRBJ2-7	.	13	CASSKTGEDEQYF	TGTGCCAGCAGTAAGACAGGGGAGGACGAGCAGTACTTC
TRBV9	.	TRBJ1-1	.	14	CASSPGGGYTEAFF	TGTGCCAGCAGCCCGGGCGGGGGGTACACTGAAGCTTTCTTT
TRBV3-1/TRBV3-2	.	TRBJ1-1	few	15	CASSQGIDSNTEAFF	TGTGCCAGCAGCCAAGGAATAGATTCGAACACTGAAGCTTTCTTT
TRBV6-2/TRBV6-3	.	TRBJ2-7	.	16	CASSFSRTVLDYEQYF	TGTGCCAGCAGCTTCAGTAGGACAGTCTTAGACTACGAGCAGTACTTC
TRBV9	.	TRBJ2-6	.	19	CASSVDEVRTYSGANVLTF	TGTGCCAGCAGCGTAGACGAGGTCAGAACGTACTCTGGGGCCAACGTCCTGACTTTC
TRBV10-2	.	TRBJ2-5	.	13	CASSPNRGETQYF	TGCGCCAGCAGTCCCAACCGGGGAGAGACCCAGTACTTC
TRBV18	TRBD2	TRBJ2-5	.	17	CASSQVLAGAVGETQYF	TGTGCCAGCTCACAGGTGCTAGCGGGGGCCGTCGGAGAGACCCAGTACTTC
TRBV11-2	TRBD2	TRBJ2-7	once	14	CASSLGGGTYEQYF	TGTGCCAGCAGCTTAGGCGGGGGGACTTACGAGCAGTACTTC
TRBV5-1	.	TRBJ1-1	once	14	CASSLPGVNTEAFF	TGCGCCAGCAGCTTGCCAGGGGTGAACACTGAAGCTTTCTTT
TRBV5-4	.	TRBJ2-5	.	15	CASSPSGRMEETQYF	TGTGCCAGCAGCCCGAGCGGTCGGATGGAAGAGACCCAGTACTTC
TRBV5-6	.	TRBJ1-2	.	15	CASSSEGSGGYGYTF	TGTGCCAGCAGCTCAGAAGGGAGCGGGGGCTATGGCTACACCTTC
TRBV27	.	TRBJ1-6	few	12	CASGESDSPLHF	TGTGCCAGCGGTGAGTCTGATTCACCCCTCCACTTT
TRBV12-3/TRBV12-4	.	TRBJ1-1	.	13	CASLLNLNTEAFF	TGTGCCAGCCTCTTAAATTTGAACACTGAAGCTTTCTTT
TRBV5-1	.	TRBJ2-3	once	13	CASSPFPADTQYF	TGCGCCAGCAGCCCCTTTCCCGCAGATACGCAGTATTTT
TRBV4-1	TRBD1	TRBJ2-5	.	16	CASSFKGTGVVETQYF	TGCGCCAGCAGCTTTAAAGGGACAGGGGTGGTGGAGACCCAGTACTTC
TRBV6-6	.	TRBJ2-5	.	18	CASSRRPRRGLRSETQYF	TGTGCCAGCAGTCGCCGGCCTCGAAGGGGTTTAAGAAGCGAGACCCAGTACTTC
TRBV7-9	.	TRBJ1-2	.	15	CASSLEPGLSYGYTF	TGTGCCAGCAGCTTAGAGCCAGGGCTATCCTATGGCTACACCTTC
TRBV27	.	TRBJ2-7	.	13	CASSLSALYEQYF	TGTGCCAGCAGTTTATCGGCCCTCTACGAGCAGTACTTC
TRBV28	.	TRBJ1-3	.	12	CASIRDGNTIYF	TGTGCCAGTATCAGGGATGGAAACACCATATATTTT
TRBV7-3	.	TRBJ2-1	.	15	CASSSGAGIYNEQFF	TGTGCCAGCAGCTCCGGGGCGGGAATCTACAATGAGCAGTTCTTC
TRBV29-1	TRBD1	TRBJ2-3	.	13	CSVGGQGTDTQYF	TGCAGCGTTGGGGGACAGGGAACAGATACGCAGTATTTT
TRBV2	.	TRBJ1-2	once	13	CASLLDGDYGYTF	TGTGCCAGCCTCCTCGACGGAGACTATGGCTACACCTTC
TRBV19	.	TRBJ1-4	.	15	CASSIRQPLSGKLFF	TGTGCCAGTAGTATCCGTCAACCCCTATCTGGAAAACTGTTTTTT
TRBV2	.	TRBJ1-1	.	13	CASRIGGNTEAFF	TGTGCCAGCAGGATCGGGGGGAACACTGAAGCTTTCTTT
TRBV12-3/TRBV12-4	.	TRBJ1-1	.	12	CASTGFFTEAFF	TGTGCCAGCACAGGGTTCTTCACTGAAGCTTTCTTT
TRBV7-6	TRBD2	TRBJ2-1	.	16	CASTLQTSGVVNEQFF	TGTGCCAGCACCCTGCAGACTAGCGGGGTCGTCAATGAGCAGTTCTTC
TRBV5-5	.	TRBJ2-5	.	12	CASSLSRETQYF	TGTGCCAGCAGCTTGAGTAGAGAGACCCAGTACTTC
TRBV27	.	TRBJ1-5	.	14	CASSLRQANQPQHF	TGTGCCAGCAGTCTCCGACAGGCCAATCAGCCCCAGCATTTT